This T cell receptor (beta chain) was captured in a study of Graves' ophthalmopathy and Graves' hyperthyroidism. On the study more broadly: The study drew peripheral blood at initial diagnosis, before any treatment.

This clonotype was recorded at least ten times. Amplification of the TCR beta CDR3 regions used RNA transcripts (as template). Amplification began with first-round RT-PCR using HTBI primers, then second-round multiplex PCR was performed. MiXCR, run by TCRdb on the multiplex PCR reads, gives a single entry per CDR3 protein. The sample lists roughly 350,000 distinct CDR3 sequences, about a sixth seen once, with 2.4% in the top ten. Sequences were obtained from peripheral blood. The source is an adult woman with stable Graves' hyperthyroidism.

The CDR3 loop reads CASSPSRESRETQYF. The CDR3 DNA is TGTGCCAGCAGCCCCTCTAGGGAGTCGAGAGAGACCCAGTACTTC. V and J are TRBV7-9 and TRBJ2-5, with D perhaps TRBD2 (5 bases). Germline V gene sequence: CDR1 SEHNR, CDR2 FQNEAQ (reference sequence). The V gene lost 5 bases and the J gene lost 4 bases, with 17 bases spanning the gap. The CDR3 consists of 15 residues.